The rows below give T cell receptor beta chains drawn from one sample of a study of CD8 T cells in ankylosing spondylitis. TCRdb re-called the 5' RACE reads through MiXCR, storing one row per CDR3 protein. The sample carries roughly 190,000 distinct CDR3 sequences, roughly 13% recorded once. The sample was blood, either unsorted or a sorted T cell fraction (not recorded which). The source is a male donor with ankylosing spondylitis or in good health (not recorded which). CDR3s include the opening cysteine and the closing phenylalanine or tryptophan. The D gene is left open where the match is weak. A clone size is listed for some rows: how often the clone was seen (once, few, many), or a class if it is expanded.

TRBJ2-1,many,15,TRBV5-1,-,CASSTGEGVLAEQFF,TGCGCCAGCAGCACCGGGGAAGGTGTCCTTGCCGAGCAGTTCTTC
TRBJ1-4,-,16,TRBV27,-,CASSPAEGITNEKLFF,TGTGCCAGCAGTCCGGCGGAAGGGATAACTAATGAAAAACTGTTTTTT
TRBJ1-1,many,17,TRBV7-8,-,CASSLGSGLSGDTEAFF,TGTGCCAGCAGCTTGGGGTCAGGACTATCGGGGGACACTGAAGCTTTCTTT
TRBJ2-1,-,16,TRBV6-5,TRBD2,CASSYSLADPYNEQFF,TGTGCCAGCAGTTACTCGCTAGCGGACCCCTACAATGAGCAGTTCTTC
TRBJ2-7,few,15,TRBV7-6,-,CASSLYAGPTYEQYF,TGTGCCAGCAGCTTATATGCGGGGCCGACCTACGAGCAGTACTTC
TRBJ2-2,-,14,TRBV19,-,CASRAPWDTGELFF,TGTGCCAGCAGGGCCCCCTGGGACACCGGGGAGCTGTTTTTT
TRBJ2-5,-,12,TRBV7-2,-,CASGIIQETQYF,TGTGCCAGCGGAATCATCCAAGAGACCCAGTACTTC
TRBJ2-1,few,16,TRBV7-9,TRBD2,CASSLRPSGEDNEQFF,TGTGCCAGCAGCTTACGTCCTAGCGGGGAGGACAATGAGCAGTTCTTC
TRBJ1-6,large,16,TRBV9,TRBD1,CASSVVTGGSHSPLHF,TGTGCCAGCAGCGTAGTTACAGGGGGTAGTCATTCACCCCTCCACTTT
TRBJ1-2,many,15,TRBV12-3/TRBV12-4,TRBD1,CASSSSTGGDGGYTF,TGTGCCAGCAGTTCCTCGACAGGGGGCGACGGTGGCTACACCTTC
TRBJ1-1,few,11,TRBV12-3/TRBV12-4,-,CASSLGGHAFF,TGTGCCAGCAGTTTAGGCGGGCACGCTTTCTTT
TRBJ2-7,-,15,TRBV2,TRBD1,CASRKGVGQGLEQYF,TGTGCCAGCAGGAAGGGGGTAGGACAGGGACTCGAGCAGTACTTC
TRBJ2-1,-,17,TRBV7-9,TRBD2,CASSAPLAGGPRNEQFF,TGTGCCAGCAGCGCCCCCCTAGCGGGAGGGCCGAGGAATGAGCAGTTCTTC
TRBJ1-6,few,15,TRBV7-8,-,CASSLGSYSNSPLHF,TGTGCCAGCAGCTTAGGTTCTTACAGTAATTCACCCCTCCACTTT
TRBJ1-4,few,14,TRBV18,TRBD1,CASSPGQANEKLFF,TGTGCCAGCTCACCGGGACAGGCGAATGAAAAACTGTTTTTT
TRBJ1-5,-,15,TRBV7-6,-,CASSLGILSNQPQHF,TGTGCCAGCAGCTTAGGAATCCTGTCTAATCAGCCCCAGCATTTT
TRBJ1-1,few,15,TRBV4-1,TRBD1,CASSQEGQMNTEAFF,TGCGCCAGCAGCCAAGAGGGACAGATGAACACTGAAGCTTTCTTT
TRBJ2-3,-,13,TRBV2,-,CASILWRTDTQYF,TGTGCCAGCATCCTCTGGAGGACAGATACGCAGTATTTT
TRBJ2-1,-,13,TRBV30,-,CAWSVRWEDEQFF,TGTGCCTGGAGTGTAAGGTGGGAAGATGAGCAGTTCTTC
TRBJ2-7,few,14,TRBV20-1,-,CSARDAEGPYEQYF,TGCAGTGCTAGAGACGCAGAGGGGCCTTACGAGCAGTACTTC
TRBJ1-1,few,11,TRBV11-2,-,CASSAGLSAFF,TGTGCCAGCAGCGCAGGGCTCTCAGCTTTCTTT
TRBJ2-3,few,15,TRBV15,-,CATSRDRSGAETQYF,TGTGCCACCAGCAGAGATCGGTCTGGGGCGGAGACGCAGTATTTT
TRBJ1-1,many,13,TRBV5-1,TRBD1,CASAGGEATEAFF,TGCGCCAGCGCAGGGGGCGAGGCTACTGAAGCTTTCTTT
TRBJ2-1,few,16,TRBV12-3/TRBV12-4,TRBD2,CASSYEPGLAGGKQFF,TGTGCCAGCAGCTATGAGCCGGGACTAGCGGGGGGGAAGCAGTTCTTC
TRBJ2-3,many,14,TRBV12-3/TRBV12-4,-,CASSPTGPRNTQYF,TGTGCCAGCAGTCCTACAGGGCCCCGGAATACGCAGTATTTT
TRBJ1-1,few,12,TRBV7-9,-,CASRLPMSEAFF,TGTGCCAGCAGATTACCCATGTCTGAAGCTTTCTTT
TRBJ1-2,-,15,TRBV12-3/TRBV12-4,TRBD1,CASTYPGQINYGYTF,TGTGCCAGCACCTACCCGGGACAGATTAACTATGGCTACACCTTC
TRBJ2-7,many,12,TRBV7-9,TRBD1,CASSRQGDEQYF,TGTGCCAGCAGTCGACAGGGCGACGAGCAGTACTTC
TRBJ2-1,few,15,TRBV6-1,-,CASSERAGGGNEQFF,TGTGCCAGCAGTGAAAGGGCAGGGGGAGGGAATGAGCAGTTCTTC
TRBJ2-7,few,14,TRBV12-3/TRBV12-4,TRBD2,CASSLSGKLDEQYF,TGTGCCAGCAGTCTTAGCGGGAAATTGGACGAGCAGTACTTC
TRBJ2-3,few,17,TRBV11-2,TRBD2,CASSLDSGGAATDTQYF,TGTGCCAGCAGCTTAGATAGCGGGGGGGCCGCCACAGATACGCAGTATTTT
TRBJ2-3,few,14,TRBV7-9,-,CASSLAGRTDTQYF,TGTGCCAGCAGCTTAGCGGGGCGCACAGATACGCAGTATTTT
TRBJ2-7,-,13,TRBV5-6,TRBD2,CASSLGTSSEQYF,TGTGCCAGCAGCTTGGGGACTAGTTCCGAGCAGTACTTC
TRBJ2-1,-,14,TRBV2,-,CASSERLGYNEQFF,TGTGCCAGCAGTGAGCGGCTTGGCTACAATGAGCAGTTCTTC
TRBJ2-1,-,14,TRBV27,-,CASSSQGQYNEQFF,TGTGCCAGCAGTTCCCAGGGGCAGTACAATGAGCAGTTCTTC
TRBJ2-4,-,17,TRBV6-5,-,CASSYSPRGLAKNIQYF,TGTGCCAGCAGTTACTCTCCCAGGGGTCTAGCCAAAAACATTCAGTACTTC
TRBJ1-1,few,12,TRBV7-9,-,CASSSPGGDAFF,TGTGCCAGCAGCTCCCCCGGGGGAGACGCTTTCTTT
TRBJ1-2,few,15,TRBV4-1,TRBD1,CASSQPGQGENGYTF,TGCGCCAGCAGCCAACCCGGACAGGGGGAAAATGGCTACACCTTC
TRBJ2-1,many,15,TRBV6-5,-,CASRLGLSSYNEQFF,TGTGCCAGCAGATTAGGGCTGAGCTCCTACAATGAGCAGTTCTTC
TRBJ1-2,-,15,TRBV6-5,-,CASSYSIGDVSGYTF,TGTGCCAGCAGTTACTCGATTGGGGATGTTAGTGGCTACACCTTC
TRBJ2-7,few,12,TRBV6-2/TRBV6-3,-,CATRGVTYEQYF,TGTGCCACCAGGGGGGTTACCTACGAGCAGTACTTC
TRBJ2-7,few,16,TRBV12-3/TRBV12-4,TRBD1,CASSLRGQLDSYEQYF,TGTGCCAGCAGTCTGAGGGGACAGCTCGACTCCTACGAGCAGTACTTC
TRBJ2-7,-,13,TRBV9,TRBD1,CASSAGQSYEQYF,TGTGCCAGCAGCGCGGGACAGTCATACGAGCAGTACTTC
TRBJ2-1,-,16,TRBV25-1,-,CASSEYSSGSMNEQFF,TGTGCCAGCAGTGAATATAGTAGTGGGTCGATGAATGAGCAGTTCTTC
TRBJ1-1,few,12,TRBV5-1,-,CASSSRTDEAFF,TGCGCCAGCAGCTCCCGGACGGATGAAGCTTTCTTT
TRBJ2-1,few,12,TRBV4-2,-,CASSQATGEQFF,TGTGCCAGCAGCCAAGCAACCGGTGAGCAGTTCTTC
TRBJ1-5,-,12,TRBV20-1,-,CSATRVNQPQHF,TGCAGTGCTACCAGGGTCAATCAGCCCCAGCATTTT
TRBJ2-2,-,16,TRBV7-9,-,CASSSYRGGNTGELFF,TGTGCCAGCAGCTCTTACAGGGGAGGGAACACCGGGGAGCTGTTTTTT
TRBJ2-7,few,13,TRBV30,TRBD1,CAWTLTGSDEQYF,TGTGCCTGGACCCTGACAGGGTCCGACGAGCAGTACTTC
TRBJ2-2,few,18,TRBV5-1,TRBD2,CASSPGLAGGLNTGELFF,TGCGCCAGCAGCCCCGGACTAGCGGGGGGGCTGAACACCGGGGAGCTGTTTTTT
TRBJ2-2,once,17,TRBV7-9,TRBD2,CASSPRLAGGPTGELFF,TGTGCCAGCAGCCCCCGACTAGCGGGAGGGCCGACCGGGGAGCTGTTTTTT
TRBJ2-1,few,14,TRBV6-4,TRBD2,CASSDGTSSNEQFF,TGTGCCAGCAGTGACGGGACTAGCAGCAATGAGCAGTTCTTC
TRBJ2-7,-,17,TRBV6-5,TRBD2,CASSYSATSGRLYEQYF,TGTGCCAGCAGTTACTCTGCGACTAGCGGGAGGTTATACGAGCAGTACTTC